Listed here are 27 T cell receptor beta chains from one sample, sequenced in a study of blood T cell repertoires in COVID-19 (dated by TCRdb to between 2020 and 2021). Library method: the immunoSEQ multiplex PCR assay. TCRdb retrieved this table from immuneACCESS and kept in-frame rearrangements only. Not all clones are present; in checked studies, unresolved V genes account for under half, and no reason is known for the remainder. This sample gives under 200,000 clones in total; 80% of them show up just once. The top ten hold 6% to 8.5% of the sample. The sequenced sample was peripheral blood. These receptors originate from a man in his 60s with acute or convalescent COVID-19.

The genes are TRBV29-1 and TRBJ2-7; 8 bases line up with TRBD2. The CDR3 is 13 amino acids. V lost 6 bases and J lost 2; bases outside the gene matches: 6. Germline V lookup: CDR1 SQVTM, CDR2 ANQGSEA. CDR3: CSVRTSRAYEQYF. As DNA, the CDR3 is TGCAGCGTGCGGACTAGCAGGGCCTACGAGCAGTACTTC.

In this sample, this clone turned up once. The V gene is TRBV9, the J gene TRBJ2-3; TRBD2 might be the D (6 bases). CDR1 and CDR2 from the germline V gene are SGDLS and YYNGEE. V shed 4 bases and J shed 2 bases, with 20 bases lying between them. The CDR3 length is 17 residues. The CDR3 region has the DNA TGTGCCAGCAGCCCCACCGGGACTGGGTTCTTCACAGATACGCAGTATTTT. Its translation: CASSPTGTGFFTDTQYF.

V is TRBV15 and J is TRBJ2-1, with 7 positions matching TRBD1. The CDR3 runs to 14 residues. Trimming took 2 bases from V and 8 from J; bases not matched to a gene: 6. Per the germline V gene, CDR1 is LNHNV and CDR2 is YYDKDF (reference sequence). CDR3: CATSRNGQVDEQFF. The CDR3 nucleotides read TGTGCCACCAGCAGAAACGGACAGGTCGATGAGCAGTTCTTC.

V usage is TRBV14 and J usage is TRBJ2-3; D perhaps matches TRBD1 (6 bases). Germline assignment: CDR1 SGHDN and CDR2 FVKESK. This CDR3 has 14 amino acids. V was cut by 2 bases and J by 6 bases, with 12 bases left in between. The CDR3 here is CASSQRTVWDTQYF. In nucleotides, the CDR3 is TGTGCCAGCAGCCAACGGACAGTCTGGGATACGCAGTATTTT.

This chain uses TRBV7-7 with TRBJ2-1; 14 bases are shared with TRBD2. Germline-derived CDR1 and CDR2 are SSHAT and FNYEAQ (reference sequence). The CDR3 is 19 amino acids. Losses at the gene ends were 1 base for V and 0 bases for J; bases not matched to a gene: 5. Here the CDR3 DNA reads TGTGCCAGCAGCTTAGGGACTAGCGGGAGGCCCTACTCCTACAATGAGCAGTTCTTC. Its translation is CASSLGTSGRPYSYNEQFF.

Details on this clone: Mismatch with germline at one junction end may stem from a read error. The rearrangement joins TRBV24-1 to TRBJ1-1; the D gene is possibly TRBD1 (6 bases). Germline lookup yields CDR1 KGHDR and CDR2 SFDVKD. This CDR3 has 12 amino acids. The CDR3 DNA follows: TGTGCCACCAGTGATTCGGACAGTCCTCAGATCTTT. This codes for CATSDSDSPQIF.

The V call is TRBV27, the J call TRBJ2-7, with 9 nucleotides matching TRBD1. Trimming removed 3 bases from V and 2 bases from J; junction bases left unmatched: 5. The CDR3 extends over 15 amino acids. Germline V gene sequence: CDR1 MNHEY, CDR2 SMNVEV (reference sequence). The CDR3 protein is CASSFSGQGPYEQYF. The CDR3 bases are TGTGCCAGCAGTTTTTCCGGACAGGGGCCCTACGAGCAGTACTTC.

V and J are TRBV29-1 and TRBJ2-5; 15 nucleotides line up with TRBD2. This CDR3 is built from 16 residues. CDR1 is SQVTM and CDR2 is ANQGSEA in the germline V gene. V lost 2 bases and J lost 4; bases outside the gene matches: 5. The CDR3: CSVERTSGRGGETQYF. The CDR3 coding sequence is TGCAGCGTTGAACGGACTAGCGGGAGGGGGGGAGAGACCCAGTACTTC.

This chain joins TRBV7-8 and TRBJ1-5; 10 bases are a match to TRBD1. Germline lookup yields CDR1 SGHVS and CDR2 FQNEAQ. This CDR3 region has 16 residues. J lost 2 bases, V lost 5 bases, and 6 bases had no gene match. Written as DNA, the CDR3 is TGTGCCAGCAGCCGAAGACAGGGGGCAGGCAATCAGCCCCAGCATTTT. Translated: CASSRRQGAGNQPQHF.

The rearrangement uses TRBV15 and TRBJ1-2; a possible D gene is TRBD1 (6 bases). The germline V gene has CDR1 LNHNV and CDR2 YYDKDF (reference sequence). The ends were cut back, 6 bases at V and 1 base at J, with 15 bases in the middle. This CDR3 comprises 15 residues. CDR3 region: CATRAVQGDNYGYTF. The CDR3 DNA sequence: TGTGCCACCAGAGCCGTACAGGGAGATAACTATGGCTACACCTTC. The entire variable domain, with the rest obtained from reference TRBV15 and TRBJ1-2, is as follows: DAMVIQNPRYQVTQFGKPVTLSCSQTLNHNVMYWYQQKSSQAPKLLFHYYDKDFNNEADTPDNFQSRRPNTSFCFLDIRSPGLGDTAMYLCATRAVQGDNYGYTFGSGTRLTVV.

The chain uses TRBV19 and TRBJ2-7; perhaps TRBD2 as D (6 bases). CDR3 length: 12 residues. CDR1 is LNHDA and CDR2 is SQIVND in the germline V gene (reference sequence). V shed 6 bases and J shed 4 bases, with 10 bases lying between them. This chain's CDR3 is CASSDSGYEQYF. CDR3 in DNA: TGTGCCAGTAGCGACAGCGGGTACGAGCAGTACTTC. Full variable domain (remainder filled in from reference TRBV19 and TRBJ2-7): DGGITQSPKYLFRKEGQNVTLSCEQNLNHDAMYWYRQDPGQGLRLIYYSQIVNDFQKGDIAEGYSVSREKKESFPLTVTSAQKNPTAFYLCASSDSGYEQYFGPGTRLTVT.

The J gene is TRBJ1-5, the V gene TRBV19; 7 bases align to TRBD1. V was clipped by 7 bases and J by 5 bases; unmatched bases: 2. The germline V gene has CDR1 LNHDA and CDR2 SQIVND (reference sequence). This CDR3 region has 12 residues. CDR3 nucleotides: TGTGCCAGTACCGACAGGGATCAGCCCCAGCATTTT. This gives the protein CASTDRDQPQHF.

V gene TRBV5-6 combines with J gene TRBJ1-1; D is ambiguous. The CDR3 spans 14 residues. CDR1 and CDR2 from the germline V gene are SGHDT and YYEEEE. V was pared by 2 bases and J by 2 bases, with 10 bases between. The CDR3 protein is CASSFGVGNTEAFF. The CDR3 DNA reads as TGTGCCAGCAGCTTCGGGGTGGGCAACACTGAAGCTTTCTTT. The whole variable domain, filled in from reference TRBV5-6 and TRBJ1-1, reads DAGVTQSPTHLIKTRGQQVTLRCSPKSGHDTVSWYQQALGQGPQFIFQYYEEEERQRGNFPDRFSGHQFPNYSSELNVNALLLGDSALYLCASSFGVGNTEAFFGQGTRLTVV.

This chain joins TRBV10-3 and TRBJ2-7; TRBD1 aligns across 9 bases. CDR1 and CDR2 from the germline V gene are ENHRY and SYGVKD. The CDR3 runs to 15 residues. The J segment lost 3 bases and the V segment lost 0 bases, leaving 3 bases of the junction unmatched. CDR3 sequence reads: CAISESGTGLYEQYF. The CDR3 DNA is TGTGCCATCAGTGAGTCGGGGACAGGGCTCTACGAGCAGTACTTC.

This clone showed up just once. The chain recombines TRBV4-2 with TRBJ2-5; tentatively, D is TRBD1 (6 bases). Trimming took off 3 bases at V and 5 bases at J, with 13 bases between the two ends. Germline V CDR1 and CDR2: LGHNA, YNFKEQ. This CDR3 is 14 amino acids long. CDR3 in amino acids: CASSQGASRETQYF. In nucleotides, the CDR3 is TGTGCCAGCAGCCAGGGGGCTAGTCGGGAGACCCAGTACTTC.

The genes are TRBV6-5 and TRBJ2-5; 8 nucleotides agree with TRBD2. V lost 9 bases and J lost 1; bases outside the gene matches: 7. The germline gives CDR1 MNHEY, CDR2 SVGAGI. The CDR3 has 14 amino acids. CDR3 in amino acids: CASRRGGPQETQYF. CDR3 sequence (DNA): TGTGCCAGTAGACGGGGGGGACCCCAAGAGACCCAGTACTTC.

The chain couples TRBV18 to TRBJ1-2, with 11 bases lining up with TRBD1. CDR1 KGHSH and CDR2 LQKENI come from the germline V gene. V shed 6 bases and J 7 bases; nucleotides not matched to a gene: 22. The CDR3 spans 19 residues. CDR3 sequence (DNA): TGTGCCAGCTCGCCCACTCCCATGAACGGACAGGGGGCGGGTACTGGCTACACCTTC. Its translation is CASSPTPMNGQGAGTGYTF.

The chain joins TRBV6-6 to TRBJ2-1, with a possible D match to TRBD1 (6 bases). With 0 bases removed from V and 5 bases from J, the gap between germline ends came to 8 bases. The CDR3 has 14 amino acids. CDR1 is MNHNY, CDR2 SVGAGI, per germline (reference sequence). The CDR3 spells CASSYSGANNEQFF. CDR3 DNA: TGTGCCAGCAGTTACTCGGGGGCGAACAATGAGCAGTTCTTC.

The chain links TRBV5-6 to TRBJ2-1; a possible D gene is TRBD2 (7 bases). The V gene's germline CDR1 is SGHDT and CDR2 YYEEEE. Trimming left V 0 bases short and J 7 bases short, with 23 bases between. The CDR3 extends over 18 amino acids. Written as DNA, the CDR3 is TGTGCCAGCAGCTTGGCCCCTTCCGCGGGGGCCTTTCCGAATGAGCAGTTCTTC. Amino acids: CASSLAPSAGAFPNEQFF.

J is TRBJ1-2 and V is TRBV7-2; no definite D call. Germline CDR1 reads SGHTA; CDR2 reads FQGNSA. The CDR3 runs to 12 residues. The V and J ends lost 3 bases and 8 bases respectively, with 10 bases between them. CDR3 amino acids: CASSFTTGGYTF. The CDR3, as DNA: TGTGCCAGCAGCTTTACGACGGGGGGCTACACCTTC.

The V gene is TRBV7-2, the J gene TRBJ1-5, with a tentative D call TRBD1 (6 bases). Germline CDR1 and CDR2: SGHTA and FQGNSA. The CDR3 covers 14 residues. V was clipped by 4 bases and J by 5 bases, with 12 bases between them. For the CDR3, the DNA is TGTGCCAGCAGCTCCGGACAGCAAGATCAGCCCCAGCATTTT. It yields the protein CASSSGQQDQPQHF.

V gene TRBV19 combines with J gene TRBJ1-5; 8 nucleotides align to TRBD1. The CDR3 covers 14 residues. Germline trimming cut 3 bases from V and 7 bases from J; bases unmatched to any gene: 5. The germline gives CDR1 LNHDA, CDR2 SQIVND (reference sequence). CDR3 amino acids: CASSIGQGGQPQHF. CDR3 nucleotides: TGTGCCAGTAGTATCGGACAGGGTGGACAGCCCCAGCATTTT.

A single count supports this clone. Here the CDR3 DNA reads TGTGCCAGCAGTACGAGGGCCGGACCCTCCTACGAGCAGTACTTC. It yields the protein CASSTRAGPSYEQYF. The V and J genes are TRBV7-9 and TRBJ2-7; D is possibly TRBD2 (5 bases). The V gene's germline CDR1 is SEHNR and CDR2 FQNEAQ (reference sequence). Trimming removed 6 bases at V and 0 bases at J, with 15 bases between. The CDR3 sequence is 15 residues long.

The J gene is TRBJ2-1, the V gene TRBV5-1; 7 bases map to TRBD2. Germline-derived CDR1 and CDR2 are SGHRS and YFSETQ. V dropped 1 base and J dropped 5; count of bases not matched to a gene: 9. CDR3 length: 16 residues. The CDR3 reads CASSLWASGTDNEQFF. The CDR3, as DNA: TGCGCCAGCAGCTTGTGGGCTAGCGGAACTGACAATGAGCAGTTCTTC.

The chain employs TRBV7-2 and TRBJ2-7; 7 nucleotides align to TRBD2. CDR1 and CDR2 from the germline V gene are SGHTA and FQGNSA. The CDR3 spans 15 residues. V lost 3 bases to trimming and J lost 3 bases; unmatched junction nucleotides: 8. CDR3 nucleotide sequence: TGTGCCAGCAGCTTTTCGGGAGGTAGCGTCTACGAGCAGTACTTC. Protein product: CASSFSGGSVYEQYF. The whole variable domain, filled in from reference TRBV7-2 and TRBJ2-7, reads GAGVSQSPSNKVTEKGKDVELRCDPISGHTALYWYRQSLGQGLEFLIYFQGNSAPDKSGLPSDRFSAERTGGSVSTLTIQRTQQEDSAVYLCASSFSGGSVYEQYFGPGTRLTVT.

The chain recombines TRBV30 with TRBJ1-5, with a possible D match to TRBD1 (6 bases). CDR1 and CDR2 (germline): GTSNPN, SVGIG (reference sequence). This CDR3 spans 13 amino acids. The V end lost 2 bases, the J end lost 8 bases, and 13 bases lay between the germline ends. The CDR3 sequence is CAWSNRVTEPQHF. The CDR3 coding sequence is TGTGCCTGGAGTAACAGGGTTACGGAGCCCCAGCATTTT.

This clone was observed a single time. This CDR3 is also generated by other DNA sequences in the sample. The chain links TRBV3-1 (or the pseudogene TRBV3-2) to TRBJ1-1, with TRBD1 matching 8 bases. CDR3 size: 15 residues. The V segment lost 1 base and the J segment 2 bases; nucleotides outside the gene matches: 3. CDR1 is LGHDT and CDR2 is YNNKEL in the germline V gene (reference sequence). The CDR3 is CASSQVGQGNTEAFF. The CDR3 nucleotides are TGTGCCAGCAGCCAAGTAGGACAGGGAAACACTGAAGCTTTCTTT.